Each of the 6 T cell receptor beta chains below was sequenced from the same sample in a study of identical twins. TCRdb passed the 5' RACE reads through MiXCR, listing each CDR3 protein once. The sample holds more than 1.5 million distinct CDR3 sequences, 25% to 35% seen once. Sequenced: cord blood. The receptor set was obtained from a newborn girl in good health.

A remark on this clonotype: This may be a read error: a much more frequent sequence differs by one nucleotide. V usage is TRBV12-3 or TRBV12-4 and J usage is TRBJ2-4; D not resolved. This CDR3 is built from 11 residues. CDR3: CACSLTDIQYF. In nucleotides, the CDR3 is TGTGCCTGCAGTTTAACCGACATTCAGTACTTC.

V is TRBV5-1 and J is TRBJ2-3, with 9 positions matching TRBD2. The V segment lost 2 bases and the J segment 5 bases; nucleotides outside the gene matches: 9. Germline lookup yields CDR1 SGHRS and CDR2 YFSETQ. This CDR3 has 16 amino acids. CDR3 residues: CASSFAGGRAGDTQYF. The CDR3, as DNA: TGCGCCAGCAGCTTCGCGGGCGGGAGGGCCGGAGATACGCAGTATTTT. Drawing the rest from reference TRBV5-1 and TRBJ2-3, the complete variable domain is KAGVTQTPRYLIKTRGQQVTLSCSPISGHRSVSWYQQTPGQGLQFLFEYFSETQRNKGNFPGRFSGRQFSNSRSEMNVSTLELGDSALYLCASSFAGGRAGDTQYFGPGTRLTVL.

The chain employs TRBV9 and TRBJ2-1; 9 nucleotides match TRBD2. V trimming: 0 bases; J trimming: 7 bases; junction bases outside the gene matches: 5. The CDR3 is 15 amino acids. From germline, CDR1 is SGDLS and CDR2 YYNGEE. The CDR3 DNA is TGTGCCAGCAGCGTAGGCGGGGGGGCACGGAATGAGCAGTTCTTC. Protein sequence: CASSVGGGARNEQFF. Drawing the rest from reference TRBV9 and TRBJ2-1, the complete variable domain is DSGVTQTPKHLITATGQRVTLRCSPRSGDLSVYWYQQSLDQGLQFLIQYYNGEERAKGNILERFSAQQFPDLHSELNLSSLELGDSALYFCASSVGGGARNEQFFGPGTRLTVL.

Concerning this clonotype itself: Mismatch with germline at one junction end may stem from a read error. V is TRBV5-1 and J is TRBJ2-1, with 9 bases lining up with TRBD2. The CDR3 length is 13 residues. CDR1 is SGHRS and CDR2 is YFSETQ in the germline V gene. CDR3 sequence (DNA): TGCGTCAGCTCTAGCGGGACCTACAATGAGCAGTTCTTC. Protein: CVSSSGTYNEQFF.

This clonotype was observed once. The genes are TRBV15 and TRBJ2-4, with 8 bases aligning to TRBD1. Near its end, the DNA agrees better with TRBJ2-7, so the J call may be wrong. The germline CDR1 and CDR2 sequences are LNHNV and YYDKDF (reference sequence). The CDR3 length is 16 residues. CDR3 in amino acids: CATSRDQRTGIHEQYF. CDR3 coding DNA: TGTGCCACCAGCAGAGATCAAAGGACAGGGATCCACGAGCAGTACTTC.

This chain joins TRBV5-1 and TRBJ1-1; D is ambiguous. Trimming pared 0 bases from V and 5 bases from J, leaving 8 bases between. This CDR3 is built from 13 residues. Germline V gene data show CDR1 as SGHRS and CDR2 as YFSETQ. This CDR3 reads CASSLVGLTEAFF. CDR3 nucleotides: TGCGCCAGCAGCTTGGTAGGGCTAACTGAAGCTTTCTTT.